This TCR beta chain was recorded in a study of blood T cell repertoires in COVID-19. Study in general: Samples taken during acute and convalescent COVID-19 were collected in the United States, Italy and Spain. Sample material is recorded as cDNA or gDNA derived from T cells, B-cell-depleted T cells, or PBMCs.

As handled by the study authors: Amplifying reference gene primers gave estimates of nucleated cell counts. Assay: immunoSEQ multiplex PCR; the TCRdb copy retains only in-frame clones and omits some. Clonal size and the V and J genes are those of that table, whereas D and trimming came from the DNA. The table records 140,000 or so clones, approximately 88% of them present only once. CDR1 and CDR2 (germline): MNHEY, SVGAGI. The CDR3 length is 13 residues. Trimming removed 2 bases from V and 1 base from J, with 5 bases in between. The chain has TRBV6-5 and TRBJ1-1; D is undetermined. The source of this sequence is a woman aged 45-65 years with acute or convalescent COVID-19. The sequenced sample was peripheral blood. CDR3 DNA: TGTGCCAGCAGTTACGGGCAGAACACTGAAGCTTTCTTT. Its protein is CASSYGQNTEAFF.